These T cell receptor beta chains were read from a single sample in a study of naive and memory T cell subsets. TCRdb reprocessed the UMI-ligation and nested PCR reads via MiXCR and lists one record per CDR3 protein. The sample contains 80,000 to 95,000 distinct CDR3 sequences, 9% of which appear only once. The sample was naive CD8+ T cells from blood. The receptor set was obtained from a human donor in good health. The CDR3 runs from the conserved cysteine through the conserved F or W. A D gene is named only where the DNA matches it firmly. Rows give clone size only sometimes, using once, few, many, or a class for an expanded clone.

j_gene | v_gene | d_gene | abundance | CDR3aa | CDR3nt
TRBJ1-1 | TRBV20-1 | . | many | CSARGTGWNEAFF | TGCAGTGCTAGGGGAACAGGGTGGAATGAAGCTTTCTTT
TRBJ2-3 | TRBV12-3/TRBV12-4 | . | many | CASSLILEGDTQYF | TGTGCCAGCAGTTTAATCCTCGAGGGAGATACGCAGTATTTT
TRBJ2-3 | TRBV7-8 | . | . | CASSLTGTVADTQYF | TGTGCCAGCAGCCTGACCGGAACAGTTGCAGATACGCAGTATTTT
TRBJ2-1 | TRBV29-1 | . | many | CSVPIPTEQFF | TGCAGCGTCCCCATTCCGACGGAGCAGTTCTTC
TRBJ2-3 | TRBV27 | TRBD1 | many | CASGTGVGGTDTQYF | TGTGCCTCGGGGACAGGGGTCGGAGGCACAGATACGCAGTATTTT
TRBJ2-1 | TRBV3-1 | TRBD2 | few | CASSRLAGEKAESSYNEQFF | TGTGCCAGCAGTCGGTTAGCGGGAGAAAAGGCTGAGAGCTCCTACAATGAGCAGTTCTTC
TRBJ2-5 | TRBV5-1 | . | few | CASSLNVAGKETQYF | TGCGCCAGCAGCTTGAATGTGGCCGGCAAAGAGACCCAGTACTTC
TRBJ2-3 | TRBV29-1 | TRBD2 | many | CSVEWASGTILGDTQYF | TGCAGCGTTGAATGGGCTAGCGGGACCATCCTCGGCGATACGCAGTATTTT
TRBJ2-7 | TRBV7-9 | . | many | CASSLRDEQYF | TGTGCCAGCAGCTTAAGGGACGAGCAGTACTTC
TRBJ2-3 | TRBV7-2 | . | . | CASSAWGGGRVTDTQYF | TGTGCCAGCAGCGCGTGGGGGGGCGGGAGAGTCACAGATACGCAGTATTTT
TRBJ1-2 | TRBV6-5 | . | few | CASSATENYGYTF | TGTGCCAGCAGTGCCACAGAGAACTATGGCTACACCTTC
TRBJ2-1 | TRBV4-1 | TRBD1 | few | CASSQNRDSPYNEQFF | TGCGCCAGCAGCCAAAACCGGGACAGTCCCTACAATGAGCAGTTCTTC
TRBJ2-1 | TRBV28 | TRBD2 | few | CASSPSLAGVGNEQFF | TGTGCCAGCAGTCCGTCCCTAGCGGGAGTAGGCAATGAGCAGTTCTTC
TRBJ2-3 | TRBV10-3 | TRBD2 | . | CAISPLTSGRREEGDTQYF | TGTGCCATCAGTCCCCTAACTAGCGGGAGGAGGGAGGAAGGAGATACGCAGTATTTT
TRBJ2-7 | TRBV3-1 | TRBD1 | few | CASSSQGAHYEQYF | TGTGCCAGCAGCTCACAGGGGGCCCACTACGAGCAGTACTTC
TRBJ2-5 | TRBV27 | TRBD2 | few | CTSSYNILTSGHQETQYF | TGCACCAGCAGTTACAACATTTTGACTAGCGGACACCAAGAGACCCAGTACTTC
TRBJ1-2 | TRBV6-6 | . | few | CASSYLRKGGFDYGYTF | TGTGCCAGCAGTTACCTGCGAAAGGGGGGATTTGACTATGGCTACACCTTC
TRBJ2-5 | TRBV3-1 | . | many | CASSHETWARQETQYF | TGTGCCAGCAGCCACGAAACCTGGGCTAGACAAGAGACCCAGTACTTC
TRBJ2-7 | TRBV21-1 | . | many | CASSKPRDSTYEQYF | TGTGCCAGCAGCAAGCCCCGGGACAGCACCTACGAGCAGTACTTC
TRBJ2-3 | TRBV5-4 | TRBD1 | few | CASSLWAGGTDTQYF | TGTGCCAGCAGCTTGTGGGCAGGGGGTACAGATACGCAGTATTTT
TRBJ1-2 | TRBV20-1 | . | few | CSARDQTVNYGYTF | TGCAGTGCTAGAGATCAGACAGTGAACTATGGCTACACCTTC
TRBJ2-7 | TRBV30 | . | . | CAWSPTGIFSEQYF | TGTGCCTGGAGTCCGACAGGTATTTTCTCCGAGCAGTACTTC
TRBJ2-2 | TRBV12-3/TRBV12-4 | TRBD2 | . | CASSLGLAGGPSHTGELFF | TGTGCCAGCAGTTTGGGACTAGCGGGAGGGCCAAGTCACACCGGGGAGCTGTTTTTT
TRBJ2-1 | TRBV29-1 | TRBD2 | many | CSVWGGRADISHEQFF | TGCAGCGTTTGGGGCGGGAGGGCCGACATCTCCCATGAGCAGTTCTTC
TRBJ1-1 | TRBV7-9 | . | many | CASSTPGGTEAFF | TGTGCCAGCAGCACCCCGGGGGGGACTGAAGCTTTCTTT
TRBJ1-1 | TRBV27 | TRBD1 | . | CASSLLSGTGDFGLNTEAFF | TGTGCCAGCAGTTTACTCTCCGGGACAGGGGACTTCGGTTTGAACACTGAAGCTTTCTTT
TRBJ1-2 | TRBV12-3/TRBV12-4 | . | . | CASSPLIYGYTF | TGTGCCAGCAGCCCTCTTATCTATGGCTACACCTTC
TRBJ2-7 | TRBV4-1 | . | . | CASSQAQGQEQYF | TGCGCCAGCAGCCAAGCCCAGGGGCAAGAGCAGTACTTC
TRBJ2-2 | TRBV4-3 | . | many | CASSQDVREDYTGELFF | TGCGCCAGCAGCCAAGATGTGAGGGAGGACTACACCGGGGAGCTGTTTTTT
TRBJ2-2 | TRBV30 | . | few | CAWSDTGLGELFF | TGTGCCTGGAGTGATACAGGGCTCGGGGAGCTGTTTTTT
TRBJ2-7 | TRBV27 | . | few | CASSLAGRSSYEQYF | TGTGCCAGCAGTTTAGCCGGACGGAGCTCCTACGAGCAGTACTTC
TRBJ2-5 | TRBV4-3 | TRBD2 | . | CASSPGLAEQETQYF | TGCGCCAGCAGCCCCGGACTAGCGGAGCAAGAGACCCAGTACTTC
TRBJ2-1 | TRBV11-2 | . | many | CASSLNRPLNEQFF | TGTGCCAGCAGCTTAAACAGGCCCCTCAATGAGCAGTTCTTC
TRBJ1-1 | TRBV15 | . | . | CATSRDVGYREAFF | TGTGCCACCAGCAGAGATGTGGGGTATCGTGAAGCTTTCTTT
TRBJ2-1 | TRBV4-2 | . | many | CASSSRVNNEQFF | TGTGCCAGCAGCTCACGGGTCAACAATGAGCAGTTCTTC
TRBJ2-2 | TRBV9 | TRBD2 | many | CASSVAGLAGSGELFF | TGTGCCAGCAGCGTAGCGGGACTAGCGGGTTCCGGGGAGCTGTTTTTT
TRBJ1-1 | TRBV6-2/TRBV6-3 | . | . | CASTLAGSNTEAFF | TGTGCCAGCACCCTCGCGGGGTCGAACACTGAAGCTTTCTTT
TRBJ2-1 | TRBV20-1 | TRBD2 | many | CSARVREYYNEQFF | TGCAGTGCTAGAGTGCGGGAGTACTACAATGAGCAGTTCTTC
TRBJ1-1 | TRBV7-9 | TRBD1 | many | CASGQGNTEAFF | TGTGCCAGCGGACAGGGGAACACTGAAGCTTTCTTT
TRBJ2-3 | TRBV12-3/TRBV12-4 | . | many | CASSFPPRDTDTQYF | TGTGCCAGCAGTTTCCCGCCGAGAGACACAGATACGCAGTATTTT
TRBJ1-1 | TRBV5-5 | TRBD1 | few | CASSLWTGPTEAFF | TGTGCCAGCAGCTTGTGGACAGGGCCCACTGAAGCTTTCTTT
TRBJ2-7 | TRBV20-1 | . | many | CSARALGYGMQYF | TGCAGTGCTAGAGCTTTGGGTTACGGCATGCAGTACTTC
TRBJ2-2 | TRBV7-8 | . | few | CASSLLDTGELFF | TGTGCCAGCAGCTTATTAGACACCGGGGAGCTGTTTTTT
TRBJ2-1 | TRBV20-1 | TRBD2 | many | CSARGWGGSYEQFF | TGCAGTGCCCGCGGTTGGGGCGGGAGCTATGAGCAGTTCTTC
TRBJ1-1 | TRBV12-3/TRBV12-4 | . | many | CASSLTGLNTEAFF | TGTGCCAGCAGCCTGACAGGATTGAACACTGAAGCTTTCTTT
TRBJ2-1 | TRBV12-3/TRBV12-4 | . | few | CASSFSGMGNEQFF | TGTGCCAGCAGTTTTTCGGGGATGGGCAATGAGCAGTTCTTC
TRBJ2-1 | TRBV28 | . | many | CASSLSSEQFF | TGTGCCAGCAGTCTCAGCTCGGAGCAGTTCTTC
TRBJ1-1 | TRBV7-9 | . | . | CASSLFGGRMNTEAFF | TGTGCCAGCAGCCTCTTCGGAGGCCGCATGAACACTGAAGCTTTCTTT
TRBJ1-6 | TRBV20-1 | TRBD1 | . | CSARPGQYNSPLHF | TGCAGTGCTAGGCCGGGACAGTATAATTCACCCCTCCACTTT
TRBJ2-7 | TRBV3-1 | TRBD2 | few | CASSQSLMLADYEQYF | TGTGCCAGCAGCCAAAGTCTCATGCTAGCGGATTACGAGCAGTACTTC
TRBJ2-1 | TRBV6-5 | TRBD2 | many | CASSSSGSSYNEQFF | TGTGCCAGCAGTTCAAGCGGGAGCTCCTACAATGAGCAGTTCTTC
TRBJ2-1 | TRBV12-3/TRBV12-4 | . | few | CASSAIGSYNEQFF | TGTGCCAGCAGCGCCATCGGATCCTACAATGAGCAGTTCTTC